These 21 T cell receptor beta chains were all obtained from the same sample, sequenced in a study of CD4 T cells in relation to SARS-CoV-2 and coronaviruses. This table comes from immunoSEQ multiplex PCR, and its TCRdb copy is limited to in-frame clones, with some not included. The sample carries 20,000 to 25,000 clones, about 79% recorded once. Their cognate antigens are unknown. The unexposed donors gave CD4+ T cells in about 2010-2019, prior to COVID-19. The cells were cultured for around ten days before CD4+ T cells were isolated. Sequences were obtained from CD4+ T cells from PBMCs, cultured in vitro. The receptors derive from a human donor in good health.

The rearrangement joins TRBV6-5 to TRBJ2-2; TRBD1 agrees at 7 bases. The CDR3 has 14 amino acids. Trimming cost V 7 bases and J 6 bases; bases outside gene matches: 8. Per germline, CDR1 MNHEY and CDR2 SVGAGI. The DNA of the CDR3 is TGTGCCAGCACCAACCCCACAGGGGCCGGGGAGCTGTTTTTT. It yields the protein CASTNPTGAGELFF.

This clone was recorded once. The chain couples TRBV30 to TRBJ2-7; D perhaps matches TRBD1 (5 bases). Germline values: CDR1 GTSNPN, CDR2 SVGIG (reference sequence). This CDR3 comprises 11 residues. Between the trimmed V and J ends, which lost 7 bases and 4 bases, there was a span of 11 bases. The CDR3 DNA is TGTGCCTCAGGGCGGTGGTACGAGCAGTACTTC. Translation gives CASGRWYEQYF.

The count of this clone is one. V usage is TRBV2 and J usage is TRBJ2-7, with D maybe TRBD2 (7 bases). With 6 bases removed from V and 6 bases from J, the gap between germline ends came to 18 bases. The CDR3 has 14 residues. Germline V gives CDR1 SNHLY, CDR2 FYNNEI. The CDR3 coding sequence is TGTGCCAGCAGAGGGGGAGGGGGAACCGGCGAGCAGTACTTC. Amino acid sequence: CASRGGGGTGEQYF.

V is TRBV19 and J is TRBJ1-5; TRBD1 matches 9 bases. This CDR3 has 14 amino acids. V lost 7 bases to trimming and J lost 7 bases; unmatched junction nucleotides: 8. Per the germline V gene, CDR1 is LNHDA and CDR2 is SQIVND (reference sequence). Here the CDR3 reads CASNPTGGWQPQHF. Written as DNA, the CDR3 is TGTGCCAGTAACCCGACAGGGGGATGGCAGCCCCAGCATTTT.

The J gene is TRBJ1-1, the V gene TRBV18, with 7 bases aligning to TRBD1. V dropped 6 bases and J dropped 4; count of bases not matched to a gene: 5. CDR3 length: 13 residues. Germline CDR1 is KGHSH and CDR2 is LQKENI. The CDR3 bases are TGTGCCAGCTCCACAGGGGAGAGCACTGAAGCTTTCTTT. It encodes CASSTGESTEAFF. Complete variable domain (other parts from reference TRBV18 and TRBJ1-1): NAGVMQNPRHLVRRRGQEARLRCSPMKGHSHVYWYRQLPEEGLKFMVYLQKENIIDESGMPKERFSAEFPKEGPSILRIQQVVRGDSAAYFCASSTGESTEAFFGQGTRLTVV.

The chain couples TRBV25-1 to TRBJ1-6; D remains unclear. Germline CDR1 reads MGHDK; CDR2 reads SYGVNS. V was shortened by 4 bases and J by 7 bases, with 5 bases between the two germline ends. The CDR3 extends over 12 amino acids. The CDR3 loop reads CASSVQNSPLHF. The CDR3 region has the DNA TGTGCCAGCAGTGTGCAGAATTCACCCCTCCACTTT.

The rearrangement links TRBV4-1 to TRBJ2-5; D not certain. Trimming stripped 0 bases from V and 5 bases from J, with 16 bases between. The CDR3 runs 16 residues. The germline CDR1 and CDR2 sequences are MGHRA and YSYEKL. As DNA, the CDR3 is TGCGCCAGCAGCCAAGATGGTTTTGCGTTACGGGAGACCCAGTACTTC. It translates to CASSQDGFALRETQYF.

The chain uses TRBV6-5 and TRBJ1-2, with 7 positions matching TRBD1. V shed 11 bases, J shed 4 bases, and the junction held 4 bases outside the gene matches. Germline assignment: CDR1 MNHEY and CDR2 SVGAGI. This CDR3 is built from 11 residues. In nucleotides, the CDR3 is TGTGCCGGACAGGAAAGCTATGGCTACACCTTC. Translated: CAGQESYGYTF.

This clone was recorded a few times. The CDR3 nucleotides are TGTGCCAGTAGCGACAGGGCTGGGGCCAACGTCCTGACTTTC. Amino acids: CASSDRAGANVLTF. This sequence joins TRBV19 and TRBJ2-6; 7 bases are shared with TRBD1. The CDR3 runs 14 residues. With V trimmed by 6 bases and J by 2 bases, 1 base remained unmatched. Per germline, CDR1 LNHDA and CDR2 SQIVND (reference sequence).

This chain uses TRBV9 with TRBJ2-2; TRBD1 agrees at 8 bases. The V segment lost 1 base and the J segment 6 bases; nucleotides outside the gene matches: 8. The CDR3 has 16 residues. Germline-derived CDR1 and CDR2 are SGDLS and YYNGEE. The CDR3 loop is CASSVSPDRASGELFF. The CDR3 DNA reads as TGTGCCAGCAGCGTATCCCCGGACAGGGCTTCCGGGGAGCTGTTTTTT.

The chain has TRBV7-6 and TRBJ2-5; D perhaps matches TRBD2 (5 bases). This CDR3 contains 15 residues. The germline V gene encodes CDR1 SGHVS and CDR2 FNYEAQ. V lost 5 bases to trimming and J lost 5 bases, with 18 bases between them. The CDR3 loop reads CASSQTLGGSETQYF. Written as DNA, the CDR3 is TGTGCCAGCAGCCAAACCCTTGGAGGTTCGGAGACCCAGTACTTC.

The chain has TRBV4-1 and TRBJ2-2; D may be TRBD2 (6 bases). The V and J ends lost 4 bases and 3 bases respectively, with 24 bases between them. Per the germline V gene, CDR1 is MGHRA and CDR2 is YSYEKL. There are 19 residues in the CDR3. CDR3 coding DNA: TGCGCCAGCAGCCGGAATGCCGGAACTAGCACTGTCGACACCGGGGAGCTGTTTTTT. It is translated as CASSRNAGTSTVDTGELFF.

The rearrangement joins TRBV4-3 to TRBJ1-4; 7 bases agree with TRBD1. The CDR3 runs 14 residues. CDR1 and CDR2 (germline): LGHNA, YSLEER. V was clipped by 5 bases and J by 8 bases; unmatched bases: 8. This chain's CDR3 is CASSVGQEREKLFF. In nucleotides, the CDR3 is TGCGCCAGCAGCGTAGGACAGGAGAGGGAAAAACTGTTTTTT.

This sequence joins TRBV7-2 and TRBJ2-1; 12 bases line up with TRBD2. The V gene end was trimmed by 5 bases and the J gene end by 15 bases; junction bases not matched to a gene: 11. Germline values: CDR1 SGHTA, CDR2 FQGNSA. The CDR3 sequence is 14 residues long. The CDR3 loop reads CASSPWTSGTMTFF. CDR3 DNA sequence: TGTGCCAGCAGCCCTTGGACTAGCGGGACAATGACGTTCTTC.

CDR3 region: CASSQDPRGSTNEKLFF. The CDR3 region has the DNA TGCGCCAGCAGCCAAGATCCCCGGGGGTCAACTAATGAAAAACTGTTTTTT. The rearrangement joins TRBV4-1 to TRBJ1-4, with a weak D call TRBD1 (5 bases). The germline CDR1 and CDR2 sequences are MGHRA and YSYEKL. V shed 0 bases and J shed 0 bases, with 11 bases lying between them. CDR3 length: 17 residues.

The gene calls are TRBV3-1 (or the pseudogene TRBV3-2) and TRBJ2-3; D tentatively fits TRBD1 or TRBD2 (5 bases each). V lost 0 bases, J lost 2 bases, and 15 bases lay in between. The CDR3 runs to 17 residues. Germline CDR1 and CDR2: LGHDT and YNNKEL (reference sequence). This CDR3 is CASSQELGRLTTDTQYF. The DNA for the CDR3 is TGTGCCAGCAGCCAAGAATTGGGACGGCTGACCACAGATACGCAGTATTTT.

The chain links TRBV5-5 to TRBJ1-5; D may be TRBD1 (5 bases). The CDR3 spans 13 residues. CDR1 SGHKS and CDR2 YYEKEE come from the germline V gene (reference sequence). V was shortened by 2 bases and J by 5 bases, with 8 bases between the two germline ends. The CDR3, as DNA: TGTGCCAGCAGCTTCCAGGGAGATCAGCCCCAGCATTTT. Translated, it gives CASSFQGDQPQHF.

This clone was seen only a few times. The chain uses TRBV5-5 and TRBJ1-1; D is ambiguous. V lost 1 base to trimming and J lost 7 bases, with 11 bases between them. The germline V gene has CDR1 SGHKS and CDR2 YYEKEE (reference sequence). This CDR3 spans 13 amino acids. CDR3 amino acids: CASSLQTQDEAFF. The DNA of the CDR3 is TGTGCCAGCAGCTTGCAGACCCAGGATGAAGCTTTCTTT.

The genes are TRBV7-6 and TRBJ2-7; 7 positions agree with TRBD2. Germline CDR1 reads SGHVS; CDR2 reads FNYEAQ. The CDR3 sequence is 16 residues long. V shed 5 bases, J shed 2 bases, and the junction held 12 bases outside the gene matches. In nucleotides, the CDR3 is TGTGCCAGCAGCCCCGGCTATCGGACTAGTACCTACGAGCAGTACTTC. This translates into CASSPGYRTSTYEQYF.

The chain employs TRBV14 and TRBJ2-5, with 13 bases matching TRBD2. After removal of 4 bases from V and 0 bases from J, the junction contained 8 bases not matched to a gene. Per the germline V gene, CDR1 is SGHDN and CDR2 is FVKESK. The CDR3 runs 18 residues. CDR3 protein: CASSRGLAGTTYQETQYF. The CDR3 DNA reads as TGTGCCAGCAGCCGGGGACTAGCGGGAACCACGTACCAAGAGACCCAGTACTTC.

The CDR3 bases are TGTGCCAGCTCACCTCTGGGACAGGGCAATGAGCAGTTCTTC. This codes for CASSPLGQGNEQFF. V gene TRBV18 combines with J gene TRBJ2-1, with TRBD1 identical over 9 bases. The J segment lost 6 bases and the V segment lost 3 bases, leaving 3 bases of the junction unmatched. CDR1 is KGHSH and CDR2 is LQKENI in the germline V gene. CDR3 size: 14 residues.